This TCR beta chain was sequenced during a study of CD8 T cells in ankylosing spondylitis. Notes on the study in general: Seven to nine highly homologous variants formed a TCR beta motif that appeared characteristic of ankylosing spondylitis blood. There were earlier reports of some motif variants in reactive arthritis synovial fluid and blood. Reported data indicate significant enrichment of disease-linked clones within matched ankylosing spondylitis synovial fluid.

CDR1 is KGHDR and CDR2 is SFDVKD in the germline V gene. CDR3 length: 14 residues. The V and J ends lost 5 bases and 6 bases respectively, with 13 bases between them. Using quantitative 5'-RACE with molecular barcodes, the authors made TCR beta libraries. TCRdb ran MiXCR on the 5' RACE reads and lists one entry per CDR3 protein. The sample shows about 180,000 distinct CDR3 sequences, around 8.9% of them seen only once. Only a few counts were recorded for this clonotype. Its antigen is unknown. J is TRBJ1-5 and V is TRBV24-1; TRBD1 might be the D (6 bases). This clonotype was sampled from a female donor with ankylosing spondylitis or in good health (not recorded which). Sequences were obtained from blood, either unsorted or a sorted T cell fraction (not recorded which). The CDR3 region has the DNA TGTGCCACCAGTGCCACAGGGTCCAGTCAGCCCCAGCATTTT. Its protein product is CATSATGSSQPQHF.